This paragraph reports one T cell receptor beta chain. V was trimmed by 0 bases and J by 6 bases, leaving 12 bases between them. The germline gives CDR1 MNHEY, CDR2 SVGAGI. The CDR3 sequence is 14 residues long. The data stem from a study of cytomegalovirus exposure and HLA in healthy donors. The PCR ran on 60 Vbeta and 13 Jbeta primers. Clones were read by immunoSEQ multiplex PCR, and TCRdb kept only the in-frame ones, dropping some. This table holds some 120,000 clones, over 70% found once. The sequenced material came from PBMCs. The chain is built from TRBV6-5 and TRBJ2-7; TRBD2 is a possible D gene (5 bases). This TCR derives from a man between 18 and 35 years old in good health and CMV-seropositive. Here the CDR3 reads CASSYSGGGGEQYF. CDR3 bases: TGTGCCAGCAGTTACTCGGGCGGAGGCGGCGAGCAGTACTTC.